Sequencing of this T cell receptor (beta chain) was carried out in a study of Graves' ophthalmopathy and Graves' hyperthyroidism. Background on the study: Where ophthalmopathy was absent within 18 months of follow-up, hyperthyroidism was stable.

Trimming removed 4 bases at V and 5 bases at J, with 9 bases between. Germline V lookup: CDR1 SGHRS, CDR2 YFSETQ. The CDR3 runs 12 residues. Amplification targeted the TCR beta CDR3 regions, with RNA transcripts as the source material. An initial RT-PCR round employing HTBI primers preceded a second-round multiplex PCR. Via MiXCR, TCRdb re-called the multiplex PCR reads, giving one row per CDR3 protein. The table records roughly 600,000 distinct CDR3 sequences, under 45% of them present only once. To note about this clonotype: Antigen: not known. Here the CDR3 omits its conserved ending phenylalanine or tryptophan, so a read error is the likely source.

Patients with other autoimmune diseases, uncontrolled infections, pregnancy or lactation were excluded. As diagnostic evidence, clinical symptoms, serum thyroxine, TRAb, thyroid ultrasound and orbital computed tomography were relied upon. General observations from the study: Appearing in blood as well were most expanded thyroid clonotypes above 0.001 frequency.

The chain links TRBV5-1 to TRBJ1-2; D is unclear. This TCR came from an adult man with Graves' hyperthyroidism. The sample taken for sequencing was peripheral blood or thyroid tissue (not recorded which). The CDR3 DNA reads as TGCGCCAGCAGCGCCGGGATTTATGGCTACACCCTC. Protein: CASSAGIYGYTL.